The sequence of this T cell receptor (beta chain) was determined in a study of identical twins. This clonotype was counted ten times or more. Addition of a universal primer site occurred through template switching, and cDNA carried unique molecular identifiers. From the 5' RACE reads, TCRdb called clonotypes with MiXCR, one entry per CDR3 protein. The repertoire holds around 300,000 distinct CDR3 sequences, with 6.5% to 9.5% as singletons. CDR1 and CDR2 (germline): SGHVS, FNYEAQ. V was clipped by 10 bases and J by 2 bases, with 14 bases between them. The CDR3 runs 14 residues. The same sample was also studied in work on yellow fever vaccine responses in identical twins.

The clonotype was recovered from a young woman in good health. The gene calls are TRBV7-6 and TRBJ2-2, with D possibly matching TRBD1 (5 bases). Material for sequencing was memory (CD45RO+) T cells sorted from blood. Here the CDR3 reads CATAKTVNTGELFF. CDR3 DNA: TGTGCCACAGCCAAGACAGTTAACACCGGGGAGCTGTTTTTT. Together with reference TRBV7-6 and TRBJ2-2, the CDR3 gives the full variable domain: GAGVSQSPRYKVTKRGQDVALRCDPISGHVSLYWYRQALGQGPEFLTYFNYEAQQDKSGLPNDRFSAERPEGSISTLTIQRTEQRDSAMYRCATAKTVNTGELFFGEGSRLTVL.